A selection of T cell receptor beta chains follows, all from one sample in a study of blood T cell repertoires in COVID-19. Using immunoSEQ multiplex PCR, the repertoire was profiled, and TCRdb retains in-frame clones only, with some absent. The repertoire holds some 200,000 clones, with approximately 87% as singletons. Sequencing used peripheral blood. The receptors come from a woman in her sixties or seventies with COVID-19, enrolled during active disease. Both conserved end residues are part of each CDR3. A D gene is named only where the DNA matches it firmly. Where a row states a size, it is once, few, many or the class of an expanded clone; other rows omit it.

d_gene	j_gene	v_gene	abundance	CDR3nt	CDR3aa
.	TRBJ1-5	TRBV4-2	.	TGTGCCAGCAGCCAAGCCCTATTCACCGGAGGGGATCAGCCCCAGCATTTT	CASSQALFTGGDQPQHF
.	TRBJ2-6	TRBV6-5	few	TGTGCCAGCAGTACCAGTCGCTCTGGGGCCAACGTCCTGACTTTC	CASSTSRSGANVLTF
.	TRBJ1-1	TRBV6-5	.	TGTGCCAGCAGGAGGGGGATGAACACTGAAGCTTTCTTT	CASRRGMNTEAFF
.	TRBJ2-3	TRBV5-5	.	TGTGCCAGCAGCTGGAGGATTTCAGATACGCAGTATTTT	CASSWRISDTQYF
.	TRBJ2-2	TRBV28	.	TGTGCCAGGGCAGCCGACAAGAACACCGGGGAGCTGTTTTTT	CARAADKNTGELFF
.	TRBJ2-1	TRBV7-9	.	TGTGCCAGCAGCTCCCCCCCGAAACCCAGCTCCTACAATGAGCAGTTCTTC	CASSSPPKPSSYNEQFF
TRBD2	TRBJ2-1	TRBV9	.	TGTGCCAGCAGCGTAGTCGGACTAGCGGGAGTCAATGAGCAGTTCTTC	CASSVVGLAGVNEQFF
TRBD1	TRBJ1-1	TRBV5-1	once	TGCGCCAGCACGGGACAGGCAGACACTGAAGCTTTCTTT	CASTGQADTEAFF
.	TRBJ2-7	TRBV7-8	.	TGTGCCAGCAGCTTAGCGATCTCACCGGGAGAGCAGTACTTC	CASSLAISPGEQYF
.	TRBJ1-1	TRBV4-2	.	TGTGCCAGCAGCCCCAGACAGAGAAACACTGAAGCTTTCTTT	CASSPRQRNTEAFF
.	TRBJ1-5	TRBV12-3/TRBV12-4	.	TGTGCCAGCAGCCCAGGCGTTCAGCCCCAGCATTTT	CASSPGVQPQHF
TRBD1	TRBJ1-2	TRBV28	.	TGTGCCAGCAGTTCGGACAGGGGGCTCTATGGCTACACCTTC	CASSSDRGLYGYTF
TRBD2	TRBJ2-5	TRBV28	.	TGTGCCAGCAGTCCCCGGGGTAGCGGGTACCAAGAGACCCAGTACTTC	CASSPRGSGYQETQYF
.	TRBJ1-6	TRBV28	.	TGTGCCAGCACTCAACTGCAGGGGTATTCACCCCTCCACTTT	CASTQLQGYSPLHF
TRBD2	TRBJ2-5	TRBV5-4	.	TGTGCCAGCAGCTTGGGACTAGCGGGAGGGGAGACCCAGTACTTC	CASSLGLAGGETQYF
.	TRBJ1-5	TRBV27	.	TGTGCCAGCAGTTTATCGAGGGGCAATCAGCCCCAGCATTTT	CASSLSRGNQPQHF
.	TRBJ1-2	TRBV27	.	TGTGCCAGCAGTTTACGGGGGGTTGGGGAAGGCTACACCTTC	CASSLRGVGEGYTF
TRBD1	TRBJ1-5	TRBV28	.	TGTGCCAGCAGTTCCTCAGGGGGGACAACTTCGAAAAGTCCCCAGCATTTT	CASSSSGGTTSKSPQHF
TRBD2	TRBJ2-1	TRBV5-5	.	TGTGCCAGCAGCCCGGAGTGGACTAGCGGTGAGCAGTTCTTC	CASSPEWTSGEQFF
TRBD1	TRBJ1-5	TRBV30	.	TGTGCCTGGAGTGTACAGGGGGATCAGCCCCAGCATTTT	CAWSVQGDQPQHF
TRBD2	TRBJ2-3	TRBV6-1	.	TGTGCCAGCAGTGAACCGGGACTAGTGATAGATACGCAGTATTTT	CASSEPGLVIDTQYF
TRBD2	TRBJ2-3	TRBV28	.	TGTGCCAGCAGAACCAGAGGGCGGGAGGGTGCGGATACGCAGTATTTT	CASRTRGREGADTQYF
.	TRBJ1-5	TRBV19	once	TGTGCCAGTACCAAACAGGGAGGGGGTCAGCCCCAGCATTTT	CASTKQGGGQPQHF
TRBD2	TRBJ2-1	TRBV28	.	TGTGCCAGCAGTTTAGCGGGGGGGTCCTACAATGAGCAGTTCTTC	CASSLAGGSYNEQFF
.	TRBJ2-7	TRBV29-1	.	TGCAGCGTTGAAGGACGGGACTACGAGCAGTACTTC	CSVEGRDYEQYF
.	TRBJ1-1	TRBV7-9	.	TGTGCCAGCAGCTTATTGGAGACTGAAGCTTTCTTT	CASSLLETEAFF
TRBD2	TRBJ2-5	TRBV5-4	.	TGTGCCAGCAGGGCTGGGACTAGCGGGAGGGTAGAGACCCAGTACTTC	CASRAGTSGRVETQYF
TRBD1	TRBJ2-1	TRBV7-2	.	TGTGCCAGCAGCCCGGGACAGGCCCCTAATGAGCAGTTCTTC	CASSPGQAPNEQFF
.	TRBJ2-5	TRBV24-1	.	TGTGCCACCAGTGATGCAGGGCAAGAGACCCAGTACTTC	CATSDAGQETQYF
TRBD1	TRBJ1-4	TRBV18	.	TGTGCCAGCTCAGTGACAGGGGGCGATGAAAAACTGTTTTTT	CASSVTGGDEKLFF
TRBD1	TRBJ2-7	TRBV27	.	TGTGCCAGCAGTTTTGGACAGGGGGACTCCTACGAGCAGTACTTC	CASSFGQGDSYEQYF
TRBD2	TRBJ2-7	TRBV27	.	TGTGCCAGCAGTTCTAGCGGGAGGGCCTCAAACGAGCAGTACTTC	CASSSSGRASNEQYF
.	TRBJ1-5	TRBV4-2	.	TGTGCCAGCAGCCAAGATCTTGGAGGGAATTCACGACAGCCCCAGCATTTT	CASSQDLGGNSRQPQHF
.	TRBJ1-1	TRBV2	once	TGTGCCAGCAGTGGTACAGGGATGAACACTGAAGCTTTCTTT	CASSGTGMNTEAFF
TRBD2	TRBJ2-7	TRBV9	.	TGTGCCAGCAGTAGCGGGAGCTCCTACGAGCAGTACTTC	CASSSGSSYEQYF